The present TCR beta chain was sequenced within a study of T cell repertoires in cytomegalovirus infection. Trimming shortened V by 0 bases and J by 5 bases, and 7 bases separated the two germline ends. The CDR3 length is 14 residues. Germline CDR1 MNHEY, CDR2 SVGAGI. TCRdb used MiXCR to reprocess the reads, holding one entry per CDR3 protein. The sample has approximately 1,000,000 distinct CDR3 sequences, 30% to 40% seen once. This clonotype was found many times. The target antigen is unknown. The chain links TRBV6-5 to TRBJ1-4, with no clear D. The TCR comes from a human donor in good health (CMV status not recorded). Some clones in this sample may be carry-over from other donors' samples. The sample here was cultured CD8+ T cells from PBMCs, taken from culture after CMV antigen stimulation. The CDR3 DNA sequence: TGTGCCAGCAGTTACTCGGCCGAGAATGAAAAACTGTTTTTT. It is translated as CASSYSAENEKLFF.